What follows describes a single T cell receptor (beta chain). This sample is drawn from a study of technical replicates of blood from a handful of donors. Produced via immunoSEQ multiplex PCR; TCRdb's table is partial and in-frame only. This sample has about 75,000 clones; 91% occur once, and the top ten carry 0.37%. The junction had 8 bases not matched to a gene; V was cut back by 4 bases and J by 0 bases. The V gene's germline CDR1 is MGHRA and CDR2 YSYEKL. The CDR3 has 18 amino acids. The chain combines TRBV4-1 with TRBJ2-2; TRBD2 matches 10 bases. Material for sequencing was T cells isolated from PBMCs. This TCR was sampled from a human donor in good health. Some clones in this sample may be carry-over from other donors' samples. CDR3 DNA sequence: TGCGCCAGCAGCCGGACTAGCGGTGGGGTCCCGAACACCGGGGAGCTGTTTTTT. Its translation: CASSRTSGGVPNTGELFF.